This T cell receptor (beta chain) emerged from a study of T cells in Graves' hyperthyroidism and ophthalmopathy. General observations from the study: Ophthalmopathy and stable hyperthyroidism were separated by a 13 V-J model. Model output signaled ophthalmopathy a median approximately 6 months ahead of onset.

Hyperthyroidism was newly diagnosed in patients aged 18 to 65 (duration under 2 months). Lactation, pregnancy, other autoimmune disease or uncontrolled infection led to exclusion of patients. RNA transcripts yielded amplified TCR beta CDR3 regions. The HTBI primer set drove a first-round RT-PCR of the TCR CDR3. TCRdb independently ran MiXCR on the multiplex PCR reads; one entry per CDR3 protein. The sample holds about 560,000 distinct CDR3 sequences, 15% to 19% seen once. Looked up from germline, CDR1 is SGHAT and CDR2 is FQNNGV. The CDR3 totals 16 residues. The V gene lost 1 base and the J gene lost 2 bases, with 14 bases spanning the gap. This clonotype was picked up many times. Antigen specificity is unknown.

V usage is TRBV11-2 and J usage is TRBJ2-5; D uncertain. Sequencing was carried out using blood. This receptor was obtained from a woman under 40 with Graves' hyperthyroidism. The CDR3 DNA reads as TGTGCCAGCAGCTTAGTAGTCACGCAACTTCAAGAGACCCAGTACTTC. It encodes CASSLVVTQLQETQYF.